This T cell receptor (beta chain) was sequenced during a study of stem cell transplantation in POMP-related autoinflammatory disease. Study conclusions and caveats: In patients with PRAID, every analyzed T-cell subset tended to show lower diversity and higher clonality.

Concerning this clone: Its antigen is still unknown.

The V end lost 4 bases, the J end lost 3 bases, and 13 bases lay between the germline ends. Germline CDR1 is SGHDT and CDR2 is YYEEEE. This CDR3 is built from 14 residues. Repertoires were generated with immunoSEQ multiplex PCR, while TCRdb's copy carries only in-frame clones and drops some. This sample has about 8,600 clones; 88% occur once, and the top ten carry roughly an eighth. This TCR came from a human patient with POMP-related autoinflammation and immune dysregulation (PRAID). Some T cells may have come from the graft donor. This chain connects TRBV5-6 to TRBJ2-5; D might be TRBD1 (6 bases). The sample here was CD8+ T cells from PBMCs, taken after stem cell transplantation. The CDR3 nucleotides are TGTGCCAGCAGCATGGACAGACCTAAAGAGACCCAGTACTTC. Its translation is CASSMDRPKETQYF.